Sequencing of this T cell receptor beta chain was carried out in a study of T cell repertoires in cytomegalovirus infection (dated by TCRdb to between 2018 and 2020). The study in broad terms: Recently identified HLA-C-restricted CMV epitopes, whose presentation resists viral immunomodulation, were targeted by peptide stimulations together with well-studied HLA-B-restricted epitopes. Donor HLA type was relevant to the analysis, as public TCR beta signatures indicated carriage of CMV infection together with the matching HLA type. Summary of the overall study and its limitations: Carriers of CMV infection plus the relevant HLA type were discriminated by the cumulative frequency of public TCR beta family members in the study cohort and in an independent roughly 400-donor cohort. The ex vivo response was dominated by HLA-C-restricted CMV-specific TCR beta clonotypes, which also provided the single most frequent clonotype in two of eight donors.

The treatment or condition label for this specimen denotes: in vitro stimulation with specific CMV peptide epitopes to enrich CMV-specific T cells. V is clipped by 2 bases and J by 3 bases, and the sequence between their germline boundaries is 12 bases long. The CDR3 covers 14 residues, taking in both the cysteine and the phenylalanine. Left in the record is the CDR3 DNA by itself, 42 bases read in frame from the first base. Based on the germline V gene, the CDR1 and CDR2 sequences are SQVTM and ANQGSEA. The sequencer was an Illumina HiSeq 1500. TCRdb handled the public reads itself, with Q25 trimming in fastp and clone calling in MiXCR, and kept productive beta chains. Under each unique CDR3 protein, matching rows form one entry showing the most common genes and DNA. The sample table contains about 920,000 distinct CDR3 sequences; only one count was recorded for around 30% of them. The ten largest clones represent about an eighth of the sample.

Worth noting for this clonotype: The target of this receptor is not known. Within one base of it there is no much larger clone, and no base qualities were kept.

Here the chain combines TRBV29-1 and TRBJ2-3; TRBD2 is a weak D gene call, 5 bases matching. This TCR was sampled from a human donor in good health (CMV status not recorded). Some clones in this sample may be carry-over from other donors' samples. Sample: cultured CD8+ T cells from PBMCs, taken from culture after CMV antigen stimulation. The CDR3 loop reads CSVEFRGRTDTQYF. The DNA sequence follows: TGCAGCGTTGAATTTCGGGGTAGGACAGATACGCAGTATTTT.